This TCR beta chain was recovered during a study of shared clonotypes between healthy human individuals. TCRdb keeps only in-frame clones here, not all; method: immunoSEQ multiplex PCR. Among 2 million to 2.5 million clones, about 94% were seen once, and the ten largest hold approximately 0.13%. V shed 3 bases and J shed 1 base, with 12 bases lying between them. CDR3 length equals 15 residues. The germline V gene encodes CDR1 MNHNS and CDR2 SASEGT. This sequence originates from a man in his late teens or twenties in good health. The sample taken for sequencing was naive CD4+ T cells sorted from blood. Stated subset: CD45RA+ positively selected. The chain couples TRBV6-1 to TRBJ1-1, with D unresolved. The CDR3 region is CASSDSGVWNTEAFF. CDR3 bases: TGTGCCAGCAGTGACTCCGGGGTGTGGAACACTGAAGCTTTCTTT.